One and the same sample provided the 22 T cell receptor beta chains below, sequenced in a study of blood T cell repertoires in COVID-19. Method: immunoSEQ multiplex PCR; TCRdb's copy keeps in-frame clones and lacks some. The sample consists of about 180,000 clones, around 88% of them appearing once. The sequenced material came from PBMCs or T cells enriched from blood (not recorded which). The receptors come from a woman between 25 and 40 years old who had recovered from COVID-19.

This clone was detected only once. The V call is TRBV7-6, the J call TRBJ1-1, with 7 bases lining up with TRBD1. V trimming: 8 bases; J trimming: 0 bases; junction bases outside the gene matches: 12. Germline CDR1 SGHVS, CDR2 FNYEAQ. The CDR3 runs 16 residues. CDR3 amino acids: CASSHRGYPLNTEAFF. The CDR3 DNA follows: TGTGCCAGCTCCCACAGGGGTTACCCATTGAACACTGAAGCTTTCTTT.

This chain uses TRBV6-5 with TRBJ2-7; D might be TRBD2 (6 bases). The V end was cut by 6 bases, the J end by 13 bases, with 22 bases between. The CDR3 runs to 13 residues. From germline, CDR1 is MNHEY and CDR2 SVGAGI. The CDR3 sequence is CASSVKASERGYF. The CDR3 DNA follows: TGTGCCAGCAGCGTAAAGGCTAGCGAGCGCGGATACTTC.

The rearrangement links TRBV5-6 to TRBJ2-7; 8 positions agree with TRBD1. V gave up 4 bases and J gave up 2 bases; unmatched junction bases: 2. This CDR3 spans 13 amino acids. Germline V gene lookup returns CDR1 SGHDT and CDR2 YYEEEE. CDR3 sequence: CASSNRGTYEQYF. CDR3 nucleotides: TGTGCCAGCAGCAACAGGGGGACCTACGAGCAGTACTTC.

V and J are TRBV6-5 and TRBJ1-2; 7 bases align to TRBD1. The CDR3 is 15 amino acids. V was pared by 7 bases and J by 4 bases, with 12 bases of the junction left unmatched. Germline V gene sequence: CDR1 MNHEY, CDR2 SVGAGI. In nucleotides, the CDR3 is TGTGCCAGCACCTCAACCCGGGACAGCGTCTATGGCTACACCTTC. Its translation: CASTSTRDSVYGYTF.

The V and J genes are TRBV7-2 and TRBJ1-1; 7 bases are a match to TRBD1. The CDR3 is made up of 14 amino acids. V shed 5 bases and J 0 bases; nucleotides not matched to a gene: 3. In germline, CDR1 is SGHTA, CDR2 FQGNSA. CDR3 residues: CASSPTGMNTEAFF. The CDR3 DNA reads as TGTGCCAGCAGCCCGACAGGGATGAACACTGAAGCTTTCTTT.

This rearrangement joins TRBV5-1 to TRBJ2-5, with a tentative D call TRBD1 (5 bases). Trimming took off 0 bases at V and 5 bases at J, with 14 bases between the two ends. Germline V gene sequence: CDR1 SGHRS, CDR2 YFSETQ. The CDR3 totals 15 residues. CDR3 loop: CASSLGAGLFETQYF. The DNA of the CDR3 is TGCGCCAGCAGCTTGGGGGCAGGGCTCTTCGAGACCCAGTACTTC.

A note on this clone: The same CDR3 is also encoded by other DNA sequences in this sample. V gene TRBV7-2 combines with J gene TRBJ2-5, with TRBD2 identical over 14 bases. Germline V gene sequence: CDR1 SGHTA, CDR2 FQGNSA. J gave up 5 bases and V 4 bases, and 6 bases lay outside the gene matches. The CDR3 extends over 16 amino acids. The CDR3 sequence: CASSSRLAGGRETQYF. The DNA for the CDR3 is TGTGCCAGCAGCTCAAGACTAGCGGGAGGGCGTGAGACCCAGTACTTC.

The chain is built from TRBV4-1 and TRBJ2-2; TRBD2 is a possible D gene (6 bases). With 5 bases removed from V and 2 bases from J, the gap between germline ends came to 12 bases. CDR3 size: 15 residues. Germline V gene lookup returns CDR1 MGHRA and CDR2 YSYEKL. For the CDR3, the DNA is TGCGCCAGCAGCAACCCGGGACTTAACACCGGGGAGCTGTTTTTT. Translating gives CASSNPGLNTGELFF.

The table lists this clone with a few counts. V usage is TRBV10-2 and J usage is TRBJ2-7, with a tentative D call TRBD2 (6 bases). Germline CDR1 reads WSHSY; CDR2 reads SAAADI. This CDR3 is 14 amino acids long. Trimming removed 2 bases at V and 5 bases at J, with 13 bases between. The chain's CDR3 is CASSETGEVNEQYF. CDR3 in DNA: TGCGCCAGCAGTGAGACGGGAGAGGTAAACGAGCAGTACTTC.

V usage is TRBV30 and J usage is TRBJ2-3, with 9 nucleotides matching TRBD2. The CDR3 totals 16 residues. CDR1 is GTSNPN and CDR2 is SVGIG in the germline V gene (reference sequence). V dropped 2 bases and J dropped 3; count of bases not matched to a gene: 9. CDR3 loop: CAWSTAGGRRTDTQYF. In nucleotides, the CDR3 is TGTGCCTGGAGTACTGCGGGAGGGCGGCGGACAGATACGCAGTATTTT. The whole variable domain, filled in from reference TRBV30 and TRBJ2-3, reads SQTIHQWPATLVQPVGSPLSLECTVEGTSNPNLYWYRQAAGRGLQLLFYSVGIGQISSEVPQNLSASRPQDRQFILSSKKLLLSDSGFYLCAWSTAGGRRTDTQYFGPGTRLTVL.

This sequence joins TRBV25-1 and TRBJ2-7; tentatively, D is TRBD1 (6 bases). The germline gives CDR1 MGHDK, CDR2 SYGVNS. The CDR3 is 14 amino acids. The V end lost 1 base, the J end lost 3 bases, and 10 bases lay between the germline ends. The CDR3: CASSESQGRYEQYF. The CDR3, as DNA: TGTGCCAGCAGTGAATCGCAGGGGCGCTACGAGCAGTACTTC.

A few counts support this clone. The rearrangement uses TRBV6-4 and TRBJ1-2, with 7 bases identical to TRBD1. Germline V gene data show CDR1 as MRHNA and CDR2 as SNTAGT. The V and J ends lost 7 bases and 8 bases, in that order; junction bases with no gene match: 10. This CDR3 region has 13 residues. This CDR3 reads CASKDREAEGYTF. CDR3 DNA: TGTGCCAGCAAAGACAGGGAGGCGGAGGGCTACACCTTC.

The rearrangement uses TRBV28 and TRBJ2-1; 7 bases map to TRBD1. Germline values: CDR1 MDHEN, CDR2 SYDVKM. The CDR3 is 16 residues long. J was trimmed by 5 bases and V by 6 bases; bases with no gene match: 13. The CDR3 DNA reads TGTGCCAGCAGCTGGGCCGGGGCAGGGGGAAACAATGAGCAGTTCTTC. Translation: CASSWAGAGGNNEQFF.

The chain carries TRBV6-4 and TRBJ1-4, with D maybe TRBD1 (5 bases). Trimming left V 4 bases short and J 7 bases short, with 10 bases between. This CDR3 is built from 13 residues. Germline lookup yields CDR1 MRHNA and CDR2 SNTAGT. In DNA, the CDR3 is TGTGCCAGCAGTGTCGAAAGGGGTGAAAAACTGTTTTTT. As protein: CASSVERGEKLFF.

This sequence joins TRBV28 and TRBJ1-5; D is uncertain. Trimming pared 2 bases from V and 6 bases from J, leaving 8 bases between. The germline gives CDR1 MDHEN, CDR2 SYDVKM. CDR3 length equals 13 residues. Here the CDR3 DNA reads TGTGCCAGCAGTTTAAGCCCTGGTCAGCCCCAGCATTTT. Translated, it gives CASSLSPGQPQHF.

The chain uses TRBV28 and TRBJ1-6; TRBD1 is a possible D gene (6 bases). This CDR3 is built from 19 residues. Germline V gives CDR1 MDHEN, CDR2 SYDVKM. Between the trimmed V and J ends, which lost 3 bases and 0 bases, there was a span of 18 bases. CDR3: CASSLEEGQLSSYNSPLHF. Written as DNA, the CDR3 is TGTGCCAGCAGTTTGGAGGAAGGACAGTTGAGCTCCTATAATTCACCCCTCCACTTT.

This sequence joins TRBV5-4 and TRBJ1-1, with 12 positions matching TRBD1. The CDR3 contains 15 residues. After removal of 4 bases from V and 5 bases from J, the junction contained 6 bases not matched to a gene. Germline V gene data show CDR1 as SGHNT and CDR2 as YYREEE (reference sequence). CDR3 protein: CASSEPGQGATEAFF. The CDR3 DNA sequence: TGTGCCAGCAGCGAACCGGGACAGGGGGCGACTGAAGCTTTCTTT.

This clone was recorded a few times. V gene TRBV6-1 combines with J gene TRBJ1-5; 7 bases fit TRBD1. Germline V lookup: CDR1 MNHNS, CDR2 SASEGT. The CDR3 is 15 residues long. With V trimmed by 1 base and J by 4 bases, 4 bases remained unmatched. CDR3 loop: CASSEGQGRNQPQHF. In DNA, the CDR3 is TGTGCCAGCAGTGAAGGACAGGGTAGAAATCAGCCCCAGCATTTT.

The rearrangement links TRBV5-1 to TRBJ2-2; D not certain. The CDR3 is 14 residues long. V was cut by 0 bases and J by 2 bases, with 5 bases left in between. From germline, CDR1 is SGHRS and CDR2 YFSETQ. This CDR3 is CASSLVPNTGELFF. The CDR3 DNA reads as TGCGCCAGCAGCTTGGTCCCTAACACCGGGGAGCTGTTTTTT.

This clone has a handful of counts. CDR3 protein: CAISEPRDSGYTF. The DNA of the CDR3 is TGTGCCATCAGTGAGCCCCGGGACAGCGGCTACACCTTC. The chain combines TRBV10-3 with TRBJ1-2; 7 bases line up with TRBD1. Per germline, CDR1 ENHRY and CDR2 SYGVKD. This CDR3 has 13 amino acids. With 2 bases clipped from V and 8 bases from J, the junction kept 5 bases outside the gene matches.

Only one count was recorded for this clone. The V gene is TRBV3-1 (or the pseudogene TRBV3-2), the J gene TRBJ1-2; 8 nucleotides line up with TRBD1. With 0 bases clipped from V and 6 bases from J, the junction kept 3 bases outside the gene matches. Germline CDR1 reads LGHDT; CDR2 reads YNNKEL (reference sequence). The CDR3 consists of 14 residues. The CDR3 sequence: CASSQEQGGHGYTF. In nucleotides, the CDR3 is TGTGCCAGCAGCCAAGAACAGGGGGGCCATGGCTACACCTTC.

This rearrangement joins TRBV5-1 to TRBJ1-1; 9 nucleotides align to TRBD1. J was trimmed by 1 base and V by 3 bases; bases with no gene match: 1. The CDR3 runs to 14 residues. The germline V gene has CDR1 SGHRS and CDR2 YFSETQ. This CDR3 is CASSWDRENTEAFF. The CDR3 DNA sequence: TGCGCCAGCAGCTGGGACAGGGAGAACACTGAAGCTTTCTTT.